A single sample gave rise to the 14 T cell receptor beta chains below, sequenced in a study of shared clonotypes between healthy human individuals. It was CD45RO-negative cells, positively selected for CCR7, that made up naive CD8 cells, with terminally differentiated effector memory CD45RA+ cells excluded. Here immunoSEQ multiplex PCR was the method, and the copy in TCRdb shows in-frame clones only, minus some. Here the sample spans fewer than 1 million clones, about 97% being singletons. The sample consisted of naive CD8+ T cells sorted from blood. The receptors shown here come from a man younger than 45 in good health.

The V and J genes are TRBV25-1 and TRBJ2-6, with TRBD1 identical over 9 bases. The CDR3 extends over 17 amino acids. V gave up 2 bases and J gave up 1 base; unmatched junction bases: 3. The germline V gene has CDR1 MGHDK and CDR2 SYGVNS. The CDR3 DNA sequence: TGTGCCAGCAGTGAAGGGACAGGGCCTTCTGGGGCCAACGTCCTGACTTTC. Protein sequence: CASSEGTGPSGANVLTF.

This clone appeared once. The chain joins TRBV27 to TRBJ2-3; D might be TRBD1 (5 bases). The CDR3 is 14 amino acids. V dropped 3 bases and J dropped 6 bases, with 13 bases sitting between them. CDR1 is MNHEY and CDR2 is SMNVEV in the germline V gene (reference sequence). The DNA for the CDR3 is TGTGCCAGCAGTTTGTTGGCAGGGCGGGATACGCAGTATTTT. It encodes CASSLLAGRDTQYF.

The CDR3, as DNA: TGCAGCGCCGACGGCTACAATGAGCAGTTCTTC. Its protein is CSADGYNEQFF. The chain recombines TRBV29-1 with TRBJ2-1; D is unclear. This CDR3 is built from 11 residues. Trimming stripped 7 bases from V and 3 bases from J, with 7 bases between. Germline loops: CDR1 SQVTM, CDR2 ANQGSEA.

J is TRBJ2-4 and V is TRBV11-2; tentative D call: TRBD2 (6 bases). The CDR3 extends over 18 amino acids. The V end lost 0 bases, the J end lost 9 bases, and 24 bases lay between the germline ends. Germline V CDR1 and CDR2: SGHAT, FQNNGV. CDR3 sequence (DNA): TGTGCCAGCAGCTTAGATTCTTGGGGGGACGTAGGCTTGGGCATTCAGTACTTC. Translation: CASSLDSWGDVGLGIQYF. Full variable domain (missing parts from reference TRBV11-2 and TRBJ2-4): EAGVAQSPRYKIIEKRQSVAFWCNPISGHATLYWYQQILGQGPKLLIQFQNNGVVDDSQLPKDRFSAERLKGVDSTLKIQPAKLEDSAVYLCASSLDSWGDVGLGIQYFGAGTRLSVL.

The CDR3 spells CASSLGSWSNYGYTF. CDR3 nucleotide sequence: TGCGCCAGCAGCCTAGGTTCGTGGTCTAACTATGGCTACACCTTC. The chain links TRBV4-1 to TRBJ1-2; D is undetermined. Germline CDR1 and CDR2: MGHRA and YSYEKL. Trimming took off 4 bases at V and 0 bases at J, with 12 bases between the two ends. The CDR3 is made up of 15 amino acids.

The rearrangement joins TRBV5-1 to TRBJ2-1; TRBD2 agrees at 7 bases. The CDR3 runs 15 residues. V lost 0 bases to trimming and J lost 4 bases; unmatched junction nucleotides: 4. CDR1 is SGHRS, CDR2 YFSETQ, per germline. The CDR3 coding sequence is TGCGCCAGCAGCTTGGAGGCTAGCGGTTACAATGAGCAGTTCTTC. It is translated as CASSLEASGYNEQFF.

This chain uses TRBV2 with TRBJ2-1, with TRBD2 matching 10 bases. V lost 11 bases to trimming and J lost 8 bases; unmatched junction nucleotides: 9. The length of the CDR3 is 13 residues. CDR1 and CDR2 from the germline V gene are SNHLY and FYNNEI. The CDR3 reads CARGAGGPDEQFF. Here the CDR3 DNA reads TGTGCCCGGGGAGCGGGAGGGCCGGATGAGCAGTTCTTC.

CDR3 DNA: TGTGCCAGCAGTGAAGACGCTTCAGATGAGCAGTTCTTC. Translated, it gives CASSEDASDEQFF. The chain has TRBV2 and TRBJ2-1; D not resolved. Germline V lookup: CDR1 SNHLY, CDR2 FYNNEI. V shed 1 base and J shed 8 bases, with 9 bases lying between them. This CDR3 contains 13 residues.

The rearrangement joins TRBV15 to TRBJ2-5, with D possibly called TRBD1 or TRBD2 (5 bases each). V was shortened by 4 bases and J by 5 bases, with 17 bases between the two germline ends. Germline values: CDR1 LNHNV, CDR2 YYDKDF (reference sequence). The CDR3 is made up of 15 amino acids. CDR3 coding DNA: TGTGCCACCAGCATCCTCTCCATCCGGGACGAGACCCAGTACTTC. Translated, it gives CATSILSIRDETQYF. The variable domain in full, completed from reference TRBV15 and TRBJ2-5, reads DAMVIQNPRYQVTQFGKPVTLSCSQTLNHNVMYWYQQKSSQAPKLLFHYYDKDFNNEADTPDNFQSRRPNTSFCFLDIRSPGLGDTAMYLCATSILSIRDETQYFGPGTRLLVL.

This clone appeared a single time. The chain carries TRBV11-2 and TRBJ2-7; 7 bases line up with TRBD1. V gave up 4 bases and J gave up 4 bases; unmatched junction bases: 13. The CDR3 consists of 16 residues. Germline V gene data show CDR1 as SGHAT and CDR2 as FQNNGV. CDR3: CASSSTGFGWGYEQYF. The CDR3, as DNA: TGTGCCAGCAGCTCGACAGGGTTCGGATGGGGATACGAGCAGTACTTC.

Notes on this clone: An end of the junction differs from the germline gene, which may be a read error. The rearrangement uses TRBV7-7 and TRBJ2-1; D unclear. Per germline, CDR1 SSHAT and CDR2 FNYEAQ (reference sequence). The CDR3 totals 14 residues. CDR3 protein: CASSFATEDNEQFF. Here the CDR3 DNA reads TGTGCTAGCAGCTTCGCAACGGAAGACAATGAGCAGTTCTTC.

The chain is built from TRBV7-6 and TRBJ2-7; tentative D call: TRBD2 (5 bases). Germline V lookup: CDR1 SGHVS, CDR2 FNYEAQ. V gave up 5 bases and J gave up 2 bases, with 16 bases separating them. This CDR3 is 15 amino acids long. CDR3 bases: TGTGCCAGCAGCGGGCGCGGATCTAGCACCTACGAGCAGTACTTC. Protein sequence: CASSGRGSSTYEQYF.

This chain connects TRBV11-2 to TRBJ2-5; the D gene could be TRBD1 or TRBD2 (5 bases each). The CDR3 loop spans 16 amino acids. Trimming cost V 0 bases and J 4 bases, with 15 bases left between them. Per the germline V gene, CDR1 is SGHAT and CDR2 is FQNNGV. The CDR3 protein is CASSLDLAGWAETQYF. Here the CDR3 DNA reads TGTGCCAGCAGCTTAGATCTAGCAGGGTGGGCAGAGACCCAGTACTTC. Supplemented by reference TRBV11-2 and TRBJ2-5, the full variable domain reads EAGVAQSPRYKIIEKRQSVAFWCNPISGHATLYWYQQILGQGPKLLIQFQNNGVVDDSQLPKDRFSAERLKGVDSTLKIQPAKLEDSAVYLCASSLDLAGWAETQYFGPGTRLLVL.

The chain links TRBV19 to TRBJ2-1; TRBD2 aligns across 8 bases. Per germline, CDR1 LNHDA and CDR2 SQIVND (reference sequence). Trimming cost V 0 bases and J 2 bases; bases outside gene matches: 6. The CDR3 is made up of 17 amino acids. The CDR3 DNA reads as TGTGCCAGTAGTATAGATCTCACGGGAGGGCCCTACAATGAGCAGTTCTTC. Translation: CASSIDLTGGPYNEQFF.